This passage covers 10 T cell receptor beta chains from one sample sequenced in a study of blood T cell repertoires in COVID-19. Method: immunoSEQ multiplex PCR; TCRdb's copy keeps in-frame clones and lacks some. The sample includes some 140,000 clones, more than 80% of them seen just once. Input material: peripheral blood. The receptors stem from a man between 50 and 59 years old with acute or convalescent COVID-19.

This clone showed up just a few times. In DNA, the CDR3 is TGCGCCAGCAGCCAGGGAAACAGGGAGGGCACTGAAGCTTTCTTT. Translated, it gives CASSQGNREGTEAFF. V gene TRBV4-1 combines with J gene TRBJ1-1, with a tentative D call TRBD1 (6 bases). Germline CDR1 is MGHRA and CDR2 is YSYEKL. The CDR3 totals 15 residues. Deletions cut 3 bases from V and 4 bases from J, with 15 bases between.

This chain joins TRBV19 and TRBJ2-3; TRBD1 matches at 7 bases. The CDR3 has 16 residues. The V gene end was trimmed by 0 bases and the J gene end by 3 bases; junction bases not matched to a gene: 6. Germline CDR1 reads LNHDA; CDR2 reads SQIVND (reference sequence). The CDR3 DNA follows: TGTGCCAGTAGTATAGATCTGGGGACAGCTACAGATACGCAGTATTTT. Translation: CASSIDLGTATDTQYF.

The chain links TRBV2 to TRBJ1-1; D is unclear. The germline CDR1 and CDR2 sequences are SNHLY and FYNNEI. Trimming pared 6 bases from V and 7 bases from J, leaving 15 bases between. This CDR3 spans 13 amino acids. The CDR3 nucleotides are TGTGCCAGCAGCCCGGGAAGGTGGGGTGAAGCTTTCTTT. Translation gives CASSPGRWGEAFF. The full variable domain, in which reference TRBV2 and TRBJ1-1 provide the parts outside the CDR3, is EPEVTQTPSHQVTQMGQEVILRCVPISNHLYFYWYRQILGQKVEFLVSFYNNEISEKSEIFDDQFSVERPDGSNFTLKIRSTKLEDSAMYFCASSPGRWGEAFFGQGTRLTVV.

The chain employs TRBV4-2 and TRBJ2-1; tentatively, D is TRBD1 (5 bases). The CDR3 covers 13 residues. CDR1 is LGHNA and CDR2 is YNFKEQ in the germline V gene. V dropped 1 base and J dropped 8 bases, with 9 bases sitting between them. DNA for the CDR3: TGTGCCAGCAGCCAAGTGGCCAGGGATGAGCAGTTCTTC. Amino acids: CASSQVARDEQFF.

Here the CDR3 reads CASTLAGGAYEQFF. CDR3 in DNA: TGTGCCAGCACCCTAGCGGGAGGGGCATATGAGCAGTTCTTC. The chain employs TRBV28 and TRBJ2-1, with TRBD2 identical over 12 bases. The CDR3 runs 14 residues. J lost 8 bases, V lost 7 bases, and 6 bases had no gene match. Germline V CDR1 and CDR2: MDHEN, SYDVKM.

The chain couples TRBV5-5 to TRBJ2-7; TRBD2 matches 13 bases. Germline CDR1 and CDR2: SGHKS and YYEKEE (reference sequence). V was pared by 3 bases and J by 5 bases, with 5 bases of the junction left unmatched. This CDR3 has 15 residues. In DNA, the CDR3 is TGTGCCAGCAGCTCCTTACTAGCGGGAGGGGACGAGCAGTACTTC. This encodes CASSSLLAGGDEQYF.

As for this clone: Additional DNA sequences in this sample encode the identical CDR3. The chain links TRBV7-2 to TRBJ1-5, with TRBD1 identical over 7 bases. Germline V gene sequence: CDR1 SGHTA, CDR2 FQGNSA. V was clipped by 5 bases and J by 2 bases; unmatched bases: 3. The CDR3 spans 14 residues. The CDR3: CASSLTGGNQPQHF. The CDR3, as DNA: TGTGCCAGCAGCCTAACAGGGGGCAATCAGCCCCAGCATTTT. Complete variable domain (other parts from reference TRBV7-2 and TRBJ1-5): GAGVSQSPSNKVTEKGKDVELRCDPISGHTALYWYRQSLGQGLEFLIYFQGNSAPDKSGLPSDRFSAERTGGSVSTLTIQRTQQEDSAVYLCASSLTGGNQPQHFGDGTRLSIL.

The chain combines TRBV5-4 with TRBJ1-4, with 7 positions matching TRBD1. CDR1 is SGHNT, CDR2 YYREEE, per germline (reference sequence). CDR3 size: 16 residues. With V trimmed by 2 bases and J by 2 bases, 6 bases remained unmatched. In DNA, the CDR3 is TGTGCCAGCAGCTTTAGGGGGCGTGGGACTAATGAAAAACTGTTTTTT. It encodes CASSFRGRGTNEKLFF. Complete variable domain (other parts from reference TRBV5-4 and TRBJ1-4): ETGVTQSPTHLIKTRGQQVTLRCSSQSGHNTVSWYQQALGQGPQFIFQYYREEENGRGNFPPRFSGLQFPNYSSELNVNALELDDSALYLCASSFRGRGTNEKLFFGSGTQLSVL.

V and J are TRBV7-2 and TRBJ2-1; no reliable D call. Germline V gene data show CDR1 as SGHTA and CDR2 as FQGNSA. The CDR3 loop spans 13 amino acids. Trimming removed 4 bases from V and 8 bases from J, with 12 bases in between. In DNA form, the CDR3 reads TGTGCCAGCAGCTCTCAGGCTGGGTATGAGCAGTTCTTC. Residues: CASSSQAGYEQFF. Full variable domain (missing parts from reference TRBV7-2 and TRBJ2-1): GAGVSQSPSNKVTEKGKDVELRCDPISGHTALYWYRQSLGQGLEFLIYFQGNSAPDKSGLPSDRFSAERTGGSVSTLTIQRTQQEDSAVYLCASSSQAGYEQFFGPGTRLTVL.

The chain recombines TRBV10-3 with TRBJ2-7, with D perhaps TRBD1 (5 bases). Germline V gives CDR1 ENHRY, CDR2 SYGVKD. CDR3 size: 13 residues. Trimming stripped 5 bases from V and 1 base from J, with 9 bases between. The CDR3, as DNA: TGTGCCATCAGTCCAGGGATTTCCTACGAGCAGTACGTC. It yields the protein CAISPGISYEQYV.